A single sample is the source of the 20 T cell receptor beta chains below, sequenced in a study of a mutant IDH1 vaccine in newly diagnosed glioma. The method was immunoSEQ multiplex PCR; TCRdb's version includes in-frame clones alone and lacks a portion of them. The profile shows some 25,000 clones, approximately 80% of them singletons. Their antigen targets remain unknown. Time point indicated: week 5, during vaccination. Each vaccine dose was 300 ug of mutant IDH1 20-mer peptide, with topical imiquimod. The input for sequencing was PBMCs, taken from a glioma patient whose treatment included an IDH1 peptide vaccine. The source of these receptors is a man in his forties with glioma.

The gene calls are TRBV11-2 and TRBJ2-7; D is perhaps TRBD1 (5 bases). Germline CDR1 reads SGHAT; CDR2 reads FQNNGV. V gave up 3 bases and J gave up 7 bases, with 13 bases separating them. The CDR3 runs 13 residues. DNA of the CDR3: TGTGCCAGCAGCTTGATAGGGGCGCTGGAGCAGTACTTC. It encodes CASSLIGALEQYF.

The chain carries TRBV14 and TRBJ2-1; a weak D match, TRBD2 (5 bases). The ends were cut back, 7 bases at V and 1 base at J, with 11 bases in the middle. CDR3 size: 14 residues. CDR1 is SGHDN, CDR2 FVKESK, per germline. CDR3 nucleotides: TGTGCCAGCAACAAGGGCGGGTCCTACAATGAGCAGTTCTTC. This codes for CASNKGGSYNEQFF.

The chain couples TRBV20-1 to TRBJ2-5, with TRBD1 matching 8 bases. Near its end, the DNA agrees better with TRBJ2-7, so the J call may be wrong. The germline gives CDR1 DFQATT, CDR2 SNEGSKA (reference sequence). This CDR3 region has 11 residues. Here the CDR3 reads CSGQGTYEQYF. The CDR3 DNA follows: TGCAGTGGACAGGGGACATACGAGCAGTACTTC.

This rearrangement joins TRBV7-2 to TRBJ1-5; no reliable D call. Deletions cut 1 base from V and 4 bases from J, with 17 bases between. The CDR3 spans 17 residues. In germline, CDR1 is SGHTA, CDR2 FQGNSA. The CDR3: CASSLVTAVIKNQPQHF. The DNA for the CDR3 is TGTGCCAGCAGCTTAGTAACCGCCGTTATCAAAAATCAGCCCCAGCATTTT. Combining the CDR3 with reference TRBV7-2 and TRBJ1-5 gives the whole variable domain GAGVSQSPSNKVTEKGKDVELRCDPISGHTALYWYRQSLGQGLEFLIYFQGNSAPDKSGLPSDRFSAERTGGSVSTLTIQRTQQEDSAVYLCASSLVTAVIKNQPQHFGDGTRLSIL.

J is TRBJ2-6 and V is TRBV11-2; D might be TRBD1 (5 bases). Germline V gives CDR1 SGHAT, CDR2 FQNNGV. Trimming stripped 8 bases from V and 6 bases from J, with 11 bases between. The CDR3 runs to 13 residues. CDR3 DNA: TGTGCCAGCGGACAAGGGGCGGCCAACGTCCTGACTTTC. The encoded protein is CASGQGAANVLTF. The full variable domain, in which reference TRBV11-2 and TRBJ2-6 provide the parts outside the CDR3, is EAGVAQSPRYKIIEKRQSVAFWCNPISGHATLYWYQQILGQGPKLLIQFQNNGVVDDSQLPKDRFSAERLKGVDSTLKIQPAKLEDSAVYLCASGQGAANVLTFGAGSRLTVL.

The rearrangement links TRBV5-8 to TRBJ2-3; tentatively, D is TRBD2 (6 bases). CDR1 is SGHTS and CDR2 is YDEGEE in the germline V gene. V lost 3 bases and J lost 0, with 14 bases in between. The CDR3 is 16 residues long. DNA of the CDR3: TGTGCCAGCAGCTCCGGAACAAGCGGGAGCACAGATACGCAGTATTTT. Protein sequence: CASSSGTSGSTDTQYF.

This chain joins TRBV5-6 and TRBJ1-2, with D possibly matching TRBD1 (5 bases). CDR3 length: 13 residues. Trimming stripped 5 bases from V and 1 base from J, with 9 bases between. The germline V gene has CDR1 SGHDT and CDR2 YYEEEE. CDR3 residues: CASRSGVNYGYTF. CDR3 nucleotide sequence: TGTGCCAGCAGATCGGGGGTTAACTATGGCTACACCTTC.

The V gene is TRBV5-6, the J gene TRBJ2-7; 7 bases match TRBD1. The germline gives CDR1 SGHDT, CDR2 YYEEEE. V was pared by 4 bases and J by 2 bases, with 9 bases of the junction left unmatched. The CDR3 is 15 residues long. This CDR3 reads CASSAGGQTTYEQYF. Here the CDR3 DNA reads TGTGCCAGCAGCGCAGGGGGACAGACAACCTACGAGCAGTACTTC.

The chain combines TRBV5-1 with TRBJ2-2; TRBD1 might be the D (6 bases). Trimming left V 2 bases short and J 3 bases short, with 20 bases between. Germline loops: CDR1 SGHRS, CDR2 YFSETQ. The CDR3 is 18 residues long. The CDR3 DNA is TGCGCCAGCAGCTTTGGACAGAGGATGTTGTGGGACACCGGGGAGCTGTTTTTT. It specifies CASSFGQRMLWDTGELFF.

J is TRBJ2-3 and V is TRBV2, with 10 bases lining up with TRBD1. Trimming removed 8 bases from V and 4 bases from J; junction bases left unmatched: 6. There are 14 residues in the CDR3. Germline V gene data show CDR1 as SNHLY and CDR2 as FYNNEI. CDR3 DNA sequence: TGTGCCAGCCCGCGCGACAGGGGGCCAGATACGCAGTATTTT. Amino acid sequence: CASPRDRGPDTQYF.

V gene TRBV2 combines with J gene TRBJ1-1; TRBD1 agrees at 7 bases. Germline loops: CDR1 SNHLY, CDR2 FYNNEI. V was pared by 4 bases and J by 0 bases, with 17 bases of the junction left unmatched. The CDR3 is made up of 19 amino acids. The CDR3 loop reads CASSAPTGAGGRMNTEAFF. The CDR3 DNA reads TGTGCCAGCAGTGCCCCAACAGGGGCCGGGGGTCGCATGAACACTGAAGCTTTCTTT.

The chain is built from TRBV19 and TRBJ1-2; D is possibly TRBD1 (5 bases). Germline CDR1 LNHDA, CDR2 SQIVND (reference sequence). V was trimmed by 3 bases and J by 4 bases, leaving 12 bases between them. The CDR3 extends over 14 amino acids. CDR3 sequence (DNA): TGTGCCAGTAGTATCGTAGGGGCCGCCTATGGCTACACCTTC. It encodes CASSIVGAAYGYTF.

The V gene is TRBV19, the J gene TRBJ1-1; the D is unclear. Germline values: CDR1 LNHDA, CDR2 SQIVND (reference sequence). The CDR3 spans 13 residues. V was shortened by 5 bases and J by 0 bases, with 7 bases between the two germline ends. In DNA, the CDR3 is TGTGCCAGTAGTCAGGCGCTGAACACTGAAGCTTTCTTT. Protein sequence: CASSQALNTEAFF.

This chain uses TRBV5-1 with TRBJ2-5; maybe TRBD2 (5 bases). This CDR3 has 14 residues. The V end was cut by 0 bases, the J end by 3 bases, with 9 bases between. Germline V gene data show CDR1 as SGHRS and CDR2 as YFSETQ. The CDR3 protein is CASSLGGLEETQYF. As DNA, the CDR3 is TGCGCCAGCAGCTTGGGAGGGCTTGAAGAGACCCAGTACTTC.

The CDR3 reads CASSRTSGNTGELFF. The CDR3 region has the DNA TGTGCCAGCAGCCGGACTAGCGGGAACACCGGGGAGCTGTTTTTT. The chain is built from TRBV11-3 and TRBJ2-2; 10 bases line up with TRBD2. Trimming removed 5 bases from V and 1 base from J; junction bases left unmatched: 1. The CDR3 sequence is 15 residues long. CDR1 is SGHNT, CDR2 YENEEA, per germline.

The CDR3 nucleotides are TGTGCCAGCGGCCCTCGGGCTTACGAGCAGTACTTC. Protein sequence: CASGPRAYEQYF. The V call is TRBV6-5, the J call TRBJ2-7, with D uncertain. The CDR3 contains 12 residues. Germline CDR1 is MNHEY and CDR2 is SVGAGI. V lost 8 bases, J lost 4 bases, and 12 bases lay in between.

The genes are TRBV29-1 and TRBJ1-6; possibly TRBD1 for D (5 bases). Germline lookup yields CDR1 SQVTM and CDR2 ANQGSEA. This CDR3 has 13 residues. V shed 6 bases and J shed 7 bases, with 13 bases lying between them. CDR3: CSVAGTGNSPLHF. The CDR3 nucleotides read TGCAGCGTAGCCGGGACGGGGAATTCACCCCTCCACTTT.

The rearrangement uses TRBV5-5 and TRBJ1-1; no definite D call. Trimming took 2 bases from V and 7 from J, leaving 12 bases between them. This CDR3 has 13 amino acids. Germline loops: CDR1 SGHKS, CDR2 YYEKEE (reference sequence). As DNA, the CDR3 is TGTGCCAGCAGCTTCCACAGCGAGATTGAAGCTTTCTTT. Amino acids: CASSFHSEIEAFF.

The gene calls are TRBV5-1 and TRBJ2-5; the D is unclear. Germline CDR1 SGHRS, CDR2 YFSETQ. This CDR3 spans 14 amino acids. Deletions cut 0 bases from V and 1 base from J, with 7 bases between. CDR3 DNA: TGCGCCAGCAGCTTGGGGGTCAGCCAAGAGACCCAGTACTTC. Residues: CASSLGVSQETQYF.

The DNA of the CDR3 is TGTGCCAGCAGCTCCTCCCCAGGACGTAACAATGAGCAGTTCTTC. The encoded protein is CASSSSPGRNNEQFF. V is TRBV7-7 and J is TRBJ2-1; no definite D call. Germline-derived CDR1 and CDR2 are SSHAT and FNYEAQ (reference sequence). The length of the CDR3 is 15 residues. Trimming removed 4 bases at V and 5 bases at J, with 15 bases between.